These 3 T cell receptor beta chains came from one sample sequenced in a study of T cell repertoires in cytomegalovirus infection. MiXCR, applied by TCRdb to the reads, yields one record per CDR3 protein. The sample has about 20,000 distinct CDR3 sequences, 35% to 45% seen once. For these receptors, no antigen is known. Sequencing was performed on CD8+ T cells from cultured PBMCs, taken from culture after CMV antigen stimulation. These receptors came from a human donor in good health (CMV status not recorded). Some clones in this sample may be carry-over from other donors' samples.

The V and J genes are TRBV19 and TRBJ1-5; D gene ambiguous. Trimming took off 6 bases at V and 7 bases at J, with 16 bases between the two ends. Germline assignment: CDR1 LNHDA and CDR2 SQIVND (reference sequence). The CDR3 has 14 residues. The CDR3 spells CASRAHGGVQPQHF. The CDR3, as DNA: TGTGCCAGTAGGGCGCACGGTGGTGTGCAGCCCCAGCATTTT.

J is TRBJ2-7 and V is TRBV19, with 9 bases fitting TRBD1. The V gene's germline CDR1 is LNHDA and CDR2 SQIVND (reference sequence). The trim removed 5 bases at V and 2 bases at J, leaving 4 bases unmatched. CDR3 size: 14 residues. CDR3 nucleotide sequence: TGTGCCAGTAGTCCGGGGACAGGGACCTACGAGCAGTACTTC. It specifies CASSPGTGTYEQYF.

The chain employs TRBV20-1 and TRBJ1-5, with a possible D match to TRBD1 (5 bases). Trimming stripped 5 bases from V and 0 bases from J, with 11 bases between. There are 14 residues in the CDR3. Germline-derived CDR1 and CDR2 are DFQATT and SNEGSKA (reference sequence). The CDR3 is CSARDPNSNQPQHF. CDR3 DNA sequence: TGCAGTGCTCGGGACCCAAATAGCAATCAGCCCCAGCATTTT.